The entry below gives a single T cell receptor (beta chain) sequence along with its context. Its antigen is unidentified. This sample was included in a study of shared clonotypes between healthy human individuals. Study observations and caveats: Even with large depth, rarefaction showed that sorted-subset sequencing was incomplete.

The germline V gene has CDR1 MNHEY and CDR2 SVGAGI. Trimming took 6 bases from V and 6 from J, leaving 15 bases between them. CDR3 length: 14 residues. TCRdb's copy holds only in-frame clones and misses some; the assay was immunoSEQ multiplex PCR. Altogether 2 million to 3 million clones are present, approximately 94% being singletons, with the ten largest covering roughly 0.36%. Sequenced input: naive CD4+ T cells from PBMCs. The subset is: CD45RA+ positively selected. The clonotype originates from a man aged 18-30 years in good health. Some clones in this sample may be carry-over from other donors' samples. The J gene is TRBJ2-1, the V gene TRBV6-5; perhaps D is TRBD1 or TRBD2 (5 bases each). CDR3 loop: CASRRGLTVNEQFF. The CDR3 nucleotides are TGTGCCAGCAGGAGGGGTCTTACCGTCAATGAGCAGTTCTTC.